The 13 T cell receptor beta chains in this list originate from one sample, sequenced in a study of shared clonotypes between healthy human individuals (dated by TCRdb to between 2020 and 2021). The library relied on the immunoSEQ multiplex PCR assay. In TCRdb, the immuneACCESS table is reduced to in-frame sequences with V and J assigned. These tables do not hold every clone; where another copy was compared, an unresolved V gene accounts for under half, and the others remain unexplained. This sample has roughly 2,500,000 clones in its table, and 93% of those were observed once. The ten largest account for around 0.4% of the sample. Material for sequencing was naive CD4+ T cells from PBMCs. The sample's cell subset or site label is to be understood as: CD45RA+ positively selected. Receptors were obtained from a young man in good health. Some clones in this sample may be carry-over from other donors' samples.

The V and J genes are TRBV5-4 and TRBJ1-1; a weak D match, TRBD1 (5 bases). The V gene's germline CDR1 is SGHNT and CDR2 YYREEE (reference sequence). CDR3 size: 13 residues. The V gene lost 2 bases and the J gene lost 6 bases, with 11 bases spanning the gap. The CDR3 loop reads CASSLRGFAEAFF. DNA of the CDR3: TGTGCCAGCAGCTTACGGGGGTTCGCTGAAGCTTTCTTT. The full variable domain, with the rest looked up from reference TRBV5-4 and TRBJ1-1, is ETGVTQSPTHLIKTRGQQVTLRCSSQSGHNTVSWYQQALGQGPQFIFQYYREEENGRGNFPPRFSGLQFPNYSSELNVNALELDDSALYLCASSLRGFAEAFFGQGTRLTVV.

The chain joins TRBV19 to TRBJ1-4; 7 nucleotides agree with TRBD1. This CDR3 region has 15 residues. V was clipped by 6 bases and J by 4 bases; unmatched bases: 8. Germline V lookup: CDR1 LNHDA, CDR2 SQIVND (reference sequence). The CDR3 region has the DNA TGTGCCAGTAGGAGGCTACAGGGGCATAATGAAAAACTGTTTTTT. This sequence encodes CASRRLQGHNEKLFF.

This sequence joins TRBV7-8 and TRBJ1-1, with a possible D match to TRBD1 (5 bases). CDR1 is SGHVS, CDR2 FQNEAQ, per germline. V was trimmed by 5 bases and J by 7 bases, leaving 14 bases between them. The CDR3 spans 13 residues. The CDR3: CASSLVRGYEAFF. The DNA of the CDR3 is TGTGCCAGCAGCCTGGTACGGGGGTATGAAGCTTTCTTT.

The chain uses TRBV29-1 and TRBJ1-1; TRBD1 might be the D (6 bases). V was shortened by 0 bases and J by 3 bases, with 14 bases between the two germline ends. The CDR3 is 15 residues long. Germline values: CDR1 SQVTM, CDR2 ANQGSEA. CDR3 in DNA: TGCAGCGTTGAAGATCTTTTTAGGGGGGACACTGAAGCTTTCTTT. Translating gives CSVEDLFRGDTEAFF. The full variable domain, rest sourced from reference TRBV29-1 and TRBJ1-1, is SAVISQKPSRDICQRGTSLTIQCQVDSQVTMMFWYRQQPGQSLTLIATANQGSEATYESGFVIDKFPISRPNLTFSTLTVSNMSPEDSSIYLCSVEDLFRGDTEAFFGQGTRLTVV.

This clone was seen once. This chain uses TRBV6-1 with TRBJ2-5; possibly TRBD1 for D (5 bases). The V gene's germline CDR1 is MNHNS and CDR2 SASEGT. V lost 7 bases and J lost 1, with 13 bases in between. The CDR3 contains 14 residues. The CDR3 here is CASIRSGFQETQYF. DNA for the CDR3: TGTGCCAGCATCCGATCAGGGTTCCAAGAGACCCAGTACTTC.

The rearrangement uses TRBV2 and TRBJ2-1; D remains ambiguous. Germline loops: CDR1 SNHLY, CDR2 FYNNEI. The CDR3 contains 8 residues. The V gene lost 4 bases and the J gene lost 16 bases, with 5 bases spanning the gap. The CDR3 region is CASSVGFF. The CDR3, as DNA: TGTGCCAGCAGTGTCGGATTCTTC.

The rearrangement links TRBV28 to TRBJ2-1, with 9 bases aligning to TRBD2. Germline V gene data show CDR1 as MDHEN and CDR2 as SYDVKM. Trimming took 7 bases from V and 5 from J; bases not matched to a gene: 12. This CDR3 has 16 amino acids. The CDR3 DNA is TGTGCCAGCACCCCTTCCCGGGCTAGCGGGGACAATGAGCAGTTCTTC. This translates into CASTPSRASGDNEQFF.

This chain uses TRBV9 with TRBJ2-3; D gene unclear. The V gene's germline CDR1 is SGDLS and CDR2 YYNGEE. V lost 3 bases, J lost 4 bases, and 9 bases lay in between. The CDR3 sequence is 13 residues long. CDR3 sequence: CASSGDQADTQYF. DNA of the CDR3: TGTGCCAGCAGCGGAGACCAGGCAGATACGCAGTATTTT.

CDR3: CAVPTGGLQMTGNTIYF. DNA for the CDR3: TGTGCCGTCCCGACAGGGGGACTCCAAATGACCGGAAACACCATATATTTT. The genes are TRBV21-1 and TRBJ1-3; whether TRBD1, the table's D call, matches the DNA was not checked. TRBV21-1 is annotated as a pseudogene. This CDR3 contains 17 residues.

This clone was counted only a few times. The V gene is TRBV6-5, the J gene TRBJ2-2, with 7 positions matching TRBD1. Germline loops: CDR1 MNHEY, CDR2 SVGAGI. V lost 9 bases to trimming and J lost 5 bases; unmatched junction nucleotides: 6. The CDR3 is made up of 13 amino acids. The CDR3 spells CASRQGRTGELFF. CDR3 in DNA: TGTGCCAGTAGACAGGGAAGAACCGGGGAGCTGTTTTTT.

The V call is TRBV5-1, the J call TRBJ2-7; the match to TRBD2 covers 7 bases. CDR3 size: 14 residues. Germline CDR1 reads SGHRS; CDR2 reads YFSETQ. Unmatched junction bases numbered 12, after V lost 10 bases and J lost 2 bases. The CDR3 nucleotides are TGCGCCTCACGGGGGGATCCAACAACCTACGAGCAGTACTTC. Amino acids: CASRGDPTTYEQYF.

V gene TRBV18 combines with J gene TRBJ2-7; D remains unclear. CDR1 and CDR2 (germline): KGHSH, LQKENI. There are 11 residues in the CDR3. Deletions cut 3 bases from V and 6 bases from J, with 6 bases between. DNA for the CDR3: TGTGCCAGCTCACCCGCTTCCGAGCAGTACTTC. This sequence encodes CASSPASEQYF.

This chain joins TRBV7-2 and TRBJ1-2, with a tentative D call TRBD1 (5 bases). The CDR3 loop spans 14 amino acids. From germline, CDR1 is SGHTA and CDR2 FQGNSA. V dropped 5 bases and J dropped 8 bases, with 18 bases sitting between them. CDR3 in DNA: TGTGCCAGCAGCGGGGGTGCGCGGGTAGGAGGCTACACCTTC. Its translation is CASSGGARVGGYTF.